The 26 T cell receptor beta chains in this list originate from one sample, sequenced in a study of immune heterogeneity within non-small cell lung tumors. A multiplex PCR containing 32 V primers and 13 J primers was used to amplify TCR beta CDR3. One entry per CDR3 protein, called by TCRdb with MiXCR from the multiplex PCR reads. The data show over 8,000 distinct CDR3 sequences, with about 17% seen just once and around 3.7% held by the top ten. Each sample used approximately 590 ng of genomic DNA from bulk tumor tissue. Several spatially distant biopsies were obtained per primary tumor intraoperatively. Patients had untreated, newly diagnosed non-small cell lung cancer and underwent curative surgery. Sequences were obtained from lung tumor tissue. These receptors all stem from a man aged 40-55 years with non-small cell lung cancer.

This clonotype was found many times. V and J are TRBV7-9 and TRBJ1-1, with D possibly being TRBD1 (6 bases). The germline V gene has CDR1 SEHNR and CDR2 FQNEAQ (reference sequence). V was cut by 5 bases and J by 1 base, with 20 bases left in between. The CDR3 extends over 17 amino acids. The CDR3 loop reads CASSQWTAAHPNTEAFF. CDR3 in DNA: TGTGCCAGCAGCCAATGGACAGCCGCTCACCCGAACACTGAAGCTTTCTTT.

This clonotype is labeled medium-sized. V is TRBV16 and J is TRBJ1-5, with a weak D call TRBD1 (5 bases). V lost 1 base and J lost 7, with 17 bases in between. CDR3 length: 16 residues. Germline V gene data show CDR1 as KGHSY and CDR2 as FQNENV. This CDR3 reads CASSQFGGGDFQPQHF. CDR3 coding DNA: TGTGCCAGCAGCCAATTTGGGGGTGGGGATTTCCAGCCCCAGCATTTT.

The chain couples TRBV28 to TRBJ2-7; D remains unclear. Germline CDR1 and CDR2: MDHEN and SYDVKM. V was cut by 3 bases and J by 3 bases, with 15 bases left in between. There are 15 residues in the CDR3. CDR3 nucleotide sequence: TGTGCCAGCAGTTTCAGGAAATCCCACTACTACGAGCAGTACTTC. This gives the protein CASSFRKSHYYEQYF.

This clonotype came up many times. The chain carries TRBV5-1 and TRBJ1-5; no firm D call. Germline values: CDR1 SGHRS, CDR2 YFSETQ. The V end lost 4 bases, the J end lost 0 bases, and 8 bases lay between the germline ends. This CDR3 has 14 amino acids. For the CDR3, the DNA is TGCGCCAGCAGCCCAGGATATAGCAATCAGCCCCAGCATTTT. Its translation: CASSPGYSNQPQHF.

This clonotype is deemed medium-sized (0.01 to 0.1%). The chain combines TRBV28 with TRBJ2-7; 13 bases fit TRBD2. V shed 5 bases, J shed 3 bases, and the junction held 7 bases outside the gene matches. This CDR3 spans 16 amino acids. Germline V gene data show CDR1 as MDHEN and CDR2 as SYDVKM. The CDR3 region has the DNA TGTGCCAGCAGTCCCCCCGGACTAGCGGGAGACTACGAGCAGTACTTC. This gives the protein CASSPPGLAGDYEQYF.

This clonotype was observed many times. The chain is built from TRBV5-5 and TRBJ2-2, with D possibly TRBD1 on 5 matching bases. Trimming removed 0 bases at V and 6 bases at J, with 12 bases between. The V gene's germline CDR1 is SGHKS and CDR2 YYEKEE (reference sequence). The CDR3 is 15 amino acids. CDR3 residues: CASSLDRLIAGELFF. The CDR3 DNA sequence: TGTGCCAGCAGCTTGGACAGGCTAATAGCCGGGGAGCTGTTTTTT.

The chain combines TRBV6-5 with TRBJ2-3; 9 nucleotides align to TRBD2. The trim removed 4 bases at V and 2 bases at J, leaving 4 bases unmatched. Germline lookup yields CDR1 MNHEY and CDR2 SVGAGI. The CDR3 is made up of 15 amino acids. The CDR3 DNA is TGTGCCAGCAGTTCAAGCGGGAGGCTCACAGATACGCAGTATTTT. Residues: CASSSSGRLTDTQYF.

Comments on this clonotype: Possible read error: a much larger clone is one base away. This rearrangement joins TRBV9 to TRBJ2-7; D unclear. Germline assignment: CDR1 SGDLS and CDR2 YYNGEE. The CDR3 totals 14 residues. Trimming stripped 0 bases from V and 5 bases from J, with 12 bases between. The CDR3 coding sequence is TGTGCCAGCAGCGTAGAGGGTGGGTCCCACGAGCAGTACTTC. Encoded protein: CASSVEGGSHEQYF.

This clonotype has at least ten counts. The chain recombines TRBV2 with TRBJ2-7, with D perhaps matching TRBD1 (6 bases). Germline values: CDR1 SNHLY, CDR2 FYNNEI. This CDR3 region has 14 residues. The germline V and J ends were trimmed by 6 bases and 3 bases, with 15 bases remaining between them. The CDR3 here is CASSDSLDSYEQYF. CDR3 sequence (DNA): TGTGCCAGCAGCGACTCCCTGGACAGCTACGAGCAGTACTTC. Looking up the rest from reference TRBV2 and TRBJ2-7 gives the full variable domain: EPEVTQTPSHQVTQMGQEVILRCVPISNHLYFYWYRQILGQKVEFLVSFYNNEISEKSEIFDDQFSVERPDGSNFTLKIRSTKLEDSAMYFCASSDSLDSYEQYFGPGTRLTVT.

The V call is TRBV7-6, the J call TRBJ2-7, with TRBD1 matching over 8 bases. The CDR3 sequence is 14 residues long. The junction had 12 bases not matched to a gene; V was cut back by 7 bases and J by 7 bases. Germline loops: CDR1 SGHVS, CDR2 FNYEAQ. In nucleotides, the CDR3 is TGTGCCAGCACCCCCCGACAGGGGCGGAGGGAGCAGTACTTC. Protein sequence: CASTPRQGRREQYF. Filled out from reference TRBV7-6 and TRBJ2-7, the complete variable domain reads GAGVSQSPRYKVTKRGQDVALRCDPISGHVSLYWYRQALGQGPEFLTYFNYEAQQDKSGLPNDRFSAERPEGSISTLTIQRTEQRDSAMYRCASTPRQGRREQYFGPGTRLTVT.

The rearrangement uses TRBV2 and TRBJ1-1; D is perhaps TRBD1 (5 bases). Trimming took off 4 bases at V and 1 base at J, with 10 bases between the two ends. Germline V lookup: CDR1 SNHLY, CDR2 FYNNEI. The CDR3 is 14 residues long. CDR3 sequence (DNA): TGTGCCAGCAGTGGGGGACTCTCGAACACTGAAGCTTTCTTT. Encoded protein: CASSGGLSNTEAFF.

This clonotype showed up many times. J is TRBJ1-1 and V is TRBV5-5; 7 nucleotides align to TRBD1. There are 16 residues in the CDR3. The germline CDR1 and CDR2 sequences are SGHKS and YYEKEE (reference sequence). Trimming took 1 base from V and 0 from J; bases not matched to a gene: 6. The CDR3 loop reads CASSLWGQSMNTEAFF. CDR3 nucleotides: TGTGCCAGCAGCTTGTGGGGACAGTCCATGAACACTGAAGCTTTCTTT.

By sample share, this clonotype is medium-sized. For the CDR3, the DNA is TGCGCCAGCAGTCCAGGGGGCTCGGGGGAGCAGTACTTC. This translates into CASSPGGSGEQYF. The rearrangement uses TRBV10-1 and TRBJ2-7; 8 bases are a match to TRBD1. The CDR3 covers 13 residues. V was pared by 5 bases and J by 7 bases, with 7 bases of the junction left unmatched. Germline assignment: CDR1 WNHNN and CDR2 SYGVQD (reference sequence).

This clonotype counts as medium-sized. The chain links TRBV27 to TRBJ2-1; D unclear. The CDR3 loop spans 12 amino acids. Germline V lookup: CDR1 MNHEY, CDR2 SMNVEV (reference sequence). The germline V and J ends were trimmed by 4 bases and 2 bases, with 3 bases remaining between them. CDR3 bases: TGTGCCAGCAGTTCCACCTACAATGAGCAGTTCTTC. It codes for CASSSTYNEQFF.

This clonotype was counted only a few times. This chain connects TRBV6-1 to TRBJ1-1; TRBD1 might be the D (6 bases). Trimming stripped 6 bases from V and 2 bases from J, with 19 bases between. The germline gives CDR1 MNHNS, CDR2 SASEGT. This CDR3 is built from 16 residues. CDR3 nucleotide sequence: TGTGCCAGCAGCCGACCGACAGGAGAGGGAAACACTGAAGCTTTCTTT. Residues: CASSRPTGEGNTEAFF.

This clonotype was observed at least ten times. The rearrangement joins TRBV29-1 to TRBJ1-1, with unresolved D. The CDR3 contains 14 residues. Germline lookup yields CDR1 SQVTM and CDR2 ANQGSEA. V was trimmed by 4 bases and J by 0 bases, leaving 12 bases between them. The CDR3 coding sequence is TGCAGCGTTGTAGGCCTACTCATGAACACTGAAGCTTTCTTT. It codes for CSVVGLLMNTEAFF. Using reference TRBV29-1 and TRBJ1-1 for the parts outside the CDR3, the full variable domain is SAVISQKPSRDICQRGTSLTIQCQVDSQVTMMFWYRQQPGQSLTLIATANQGSEATYESGFVIDKFPISRPNLTFSTLTVSNMSPEDSSIYLCSVVGLLMNTEAFFGQGTRLTVV.

Ten or more counts support this clonotype. The rearrangement uses TRBV9 and TRBJ1-1; no clear D. In germline, CDR1 is SGDLS, CDR2 YYNGEE. With 0 bases removed from V and 3 bases from J, the gap between germline ends came to 6 bases. This CDR3 has 13 amino acids. The CDR3 coding sequence is TGTGCCAGCAGCGTAGCCTCGGACACTGAAGCTTTCTTT. Its protein product is CASSVASDTEAFF.

At least ten counts were recorded for this clonotype. The V call is TRBV6-2 or TRBV6-3, the J call TRBJ2-2, with D possibly TRBD2 on 6 matching bases. The CDR3 is 16 residues long. V was cut by 0 bases and J by 5 bases, with 13 bases left in between. From germline, CDR1 is MNHEY and CDR2 SVGEGT. The CDR3 sequence is CASSYSIGGATGELFF. The CDR3 region has the DNA TGTGCCAGCAGTTACTCGATAGGCGGGGCTACCGGGGAGCTGTTTTTT.

This clonotype was picked up many times. V is TRBV6-2 or TRBV6-3 and J is TRBJ2-3, with 7 bases lining up with TRBD2. The CDR3 is 13 residues long. CDR1 is MNHEY, CDR2 SVGEGT, per germline. V was pared by 5 bases and J by 5 bases, with 4 bases of the junction left unmatched. CDR3 loop: CASSIPGGDTQYF. Here the CDR3 DNA reads TGTGCCAGCAGTATCCCGGGGGGAGATACGCAGTATTTT.

This clonotype was seen many times. This chain joins TRBV10-3 and TRBJ2-1; D may match TRBD1 or TRBD2 (5 bases each). Trimming pared 6 bases from V and 7 bases from J, leaving 16 bases between. Germline values: CDR1 ENHRY, CDR2 SYGVKD. The CDR3 consists of 14 residues. Written as DNA, the CDR3 is TGTGCCATCAGCCCCGGGACCCGAGGGAATGAGCAGTTCTTC. Amino acid sequence: CAISPGTRGNEQFF.

This clonotype was seen ten or more times. The rearrangement joins TRBV9 to TRBJ1-2, with D tentatively TRBD1 (6 bases). Germline values: CDR1 SGDLS, CDR2 YYNGEE. V was pared by 4 bases and J by 2 bases, with 15 bases between. This CDR3 is 15 amino acids long. The CDR3 sequence is CASSSQGRGNYGYTF. As DNA, the CDR3 is TGTGCCAGCAGCTCCCAGGGCAGGGGAAACTATGGCTACACCTTC.

This clonotype is labeled as medium-sized. The chain uses TRBV9 and TRBJ1-4, with D possibly being TRBD1 (5 bases). The CDR3 runs to 14 residues. Germline V CDR1 and CDR2: SGDLS, YYNGEE. Trimming took off 0 bases at V and 8 bases at J, with 11 bases between the two ends. CDR3 in amino acids: CASSVGSSGEKLFF. The CDR3 nucleotides are TGTGCCAGCAGCGTAGGGAGTTCAGGGGAAAAACTGTTTTTT.

This chain joins TRBV18 and TRBJ1-2; TRBD1 is a possible D gene (6 bases). This CDR3 is 16 amino acids long. The germline gives CDR1 KGHSH, CDR2 LQKENI. V lost 3 bases and J 6 bases, leaving 20 bases between the germline ends. CDR3 in DNA: TGTGCCAGCTCACCCCCGAACAGGGTTCTAACCCATGGCTACACCTTC. Encoded protein: CASSPPNRVLTHGYTF. Full variable domain (remainder filled in from reference TRBV18 and TRBJ1-2): NAGVMQNPRHLVRRRGQEARLRCSPMKGHSHVYWYRQLPEEGLKFMVYLQKENIIDESGMPKERFSAEFPKEGPSILRIQQVVRGDSAAYFCASSPPNRVLTHGYTFGSGTRLTVV.

This clonotype ranks as medium-sized. The rearrangement uses TRBV19 and TRBJ1-4; tentatively, D is TRBD1 (6 bases). The CDR3 totals 14 residues. V was clipped by 5 bases and J by 8 bases, with 15 bases between them. Germline V gene lookup returns CDR1 LNHDA and CDR2 SQIVND (reference sequence). The CDR3 DNA sequence: TGTGCCAGTAGTCCCGTATGGGACAACGAAAAACTGTTTTTT. Residues: CASSPVWDNEKLFF.

Worth noting for this clonotype: The conserved phenylalanine or tryptophan is not found at the CDR3 terminus, so this likely reflects a read error. V usage is TRBV19 and J usage is TRBJ1-2; tentatively, D is TRBD1 (5 bases). The CDR3 has 17 residues. The germline gives CDR1 LNHDA, CDR2 SQIVND (reference sequence). The DNA of the CDR3 is TGTGCCAGTACCACGACAGATATACAGTGGGGGAACTATGGGTACACCTTG. It is translated as CASTTTDIQWGNYGYTL.

Turning to this clonotype: The CDR3 does not close with the conserved phenylalanine or tryptophan, likely indicating a read error. The limits of the CDR3 on the DNA are not certain, so only TCRdb's listed CDR3 is given. The V gene is TRBV7-2, the J gene TRBJ2-3; the DNA was not used to check the table's D call, TRBD2. The CDR3 has 17 amino acids, counting both end residues. Germline V gene data show CDR1 as SGHTA and CDR2 as FQGNSA. This CDR3 reads CASSFGGLSLYEQYFGP.